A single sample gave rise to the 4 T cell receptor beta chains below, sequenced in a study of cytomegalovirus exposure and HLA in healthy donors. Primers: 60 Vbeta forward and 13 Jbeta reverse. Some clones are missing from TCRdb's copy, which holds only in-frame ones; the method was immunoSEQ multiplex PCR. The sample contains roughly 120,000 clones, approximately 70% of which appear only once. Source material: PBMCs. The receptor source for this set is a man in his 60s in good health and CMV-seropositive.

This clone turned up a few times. The CDR3 is CASSAPAGGPYNEQFF. In DNA form, the CDR3 reads TGTGCCAGCAGCGCTCCAGCGGGGGGGCCTTACAATGAGCAGTTCTTC. V and J are TRBV9 and TRBJ2-1, with 10 bases lining up with TRBD2. This CDR3 comprises 16 residues. The junction had 7 bases not matched to a gene; V was cut back by 3 bases and J by 4 bases. Germline V gene sequence: CDR1 SGDLS, CDR2 YYNGEE.

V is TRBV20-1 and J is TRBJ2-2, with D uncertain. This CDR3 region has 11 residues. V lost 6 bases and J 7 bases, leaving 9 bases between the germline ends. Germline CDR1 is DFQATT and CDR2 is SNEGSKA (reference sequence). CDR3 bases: TGCAGTGCCCAGTTCCTCGGGGAGCTGTTTTTT. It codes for CSAQFLGELFF.

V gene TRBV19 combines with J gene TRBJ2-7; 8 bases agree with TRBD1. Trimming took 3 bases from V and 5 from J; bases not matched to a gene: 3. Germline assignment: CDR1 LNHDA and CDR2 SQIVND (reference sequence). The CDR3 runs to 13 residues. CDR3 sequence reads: CASSIRTGNEQYF. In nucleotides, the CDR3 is TGTGCCAGTAGTATTCGGACAGGGAACGAGCAGTACTTC.

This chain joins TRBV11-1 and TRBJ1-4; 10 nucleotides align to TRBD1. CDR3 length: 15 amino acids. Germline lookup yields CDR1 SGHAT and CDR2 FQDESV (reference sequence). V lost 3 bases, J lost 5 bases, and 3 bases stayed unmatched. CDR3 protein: CASSLDRGLNEKLFF. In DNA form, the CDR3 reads TGTGCCAGCAGCTTGGACAGGGGGTTGAATGAAAAACTGTTTTTT.